The sample holds one count of the clone carrying this T cell receptor beta chain. The table came from immunoSEQ multiplex PCR; TCRdb's copy has only in-frame clones and leaves some out. The table lists 200,000 to 250,000 clones, roughly four fifths of them singletons. This sample is drawn from a study of blood T cell repertoires in COVID-19. Germline CDR1 reads SGHRS; CDR2 reads YFSETQ. V was trimmed by 3 bases and J by 1 base, leaving 18 bases between them. This CDR3 is 17 amino acids long. The sequence came from a woman between 40 and 50 years old with acute or convalescent COVID-19. The chain is built from TRBV5-1 and TRBJ2-3, with a weak D call TRBD2 (6 bases). Material: peripheral blood. CDR3 nucleotides: TGCGCCAGCAGCTCGGGGATAATAAGACTAGGCACAGATACGCAGTATTTT. Amino acids: CASSSGIIRLGTDTQYF.